The next 8 T cell receptor beta chains were all read from a single sample in a study of cytomegalovirus exposure and HLA in healthy donors. 60 Vbeta and 13 Jbeta primers were used in PCR. Sequenced by immunoSEQ multiplex PCR; TCRdb stores in-frame clones only, minus some. The table lists roughly 150,000 clones, approximately 77% of them singletons. The sample comprised PBMCs. All receptors come from a man aged 18 to 30 in good health and CMV-seronegative.

The gene calls are TRBV7-9 and TRBJ2-3; 9 bases are a match to TRBD2. CDR3 size: 14 residues. The germline V gene encodes CDR1 SEHNR and CDR2 FQNEAQ (reference sequence). V shed 8 bases and J 4 bases; nucleotides not matched to a gene: 7. The CDR3 here is CASFYSGSADTQYF. In DNA form, the CDR3 reads TGTGCCAGCTTCTATAGCGGGAGTGCAGATACGCAGTATTTT.

The DNA for the CDR3 is TGTGCCAGCAGTTTTAGGACACTCATGGATGGCTACACCTTC. Amino acid sequence: CASSFRTLMDGYTF. This chain connects TRBV28 to TRBJ1-2; tentatively, D is TRBD1 (5 bases). Germline V gene data show CDR1 as MDHEN and CDR2 as SYDVKM. V was cut by 3 bases and J by 6 bases, with 14 bases left in between. The CDR3 length is 14 residues.

This clone was detected only a few times. The V gene is TRBV23-1, the J gene TRBJ1-2, with 9 positions matching TRBD1. TRBV23-1 is flagged as an ORF with uncertain function. With V trimmed by 3 bases and J by 4 bases, 15 bases remained unmatched. CDR3 size: 18 residues. CDR3 in amino acids: CASSHPATGGPGSYGYTF. In DNA, the CDR3 is TGCGCCAGCAGTCATCCCGCGACAGGGGGGCCTGGTAGCTATGGCTACACCTTC.

This chain uses TRBV2 with TRBJ2-7; 15 bases line up with TRBD2. The CDR3 contains 15 residues. In germline, CDR1 is SNHLY, CDR2 FYNNEI. Trimming at V came to 6 bases and at J to 6 bases, leaving 6 bases not matched to a gene. The CDR3 region has the DNA TGTGCCAGCAGGGGACTAGCGGGAGGCCTGGGCGAGCAGTACTTC. It yields the protein CASRGLAGGLGEQYF.

Only a few counts were recorded for this clone. The CDR3 nucleotides are TGTGCCAGCAGTTACCCCACCCGGACAGGGGTTTACGAGCAGTACTTC. Translating gives CASSYPTRTGVYEQYF. V gene TRBV27 combines with J gene TRBJ2-7; the match to TRBD1 covers 9 bases. This CDR3 spans 16 amino acids. Germline-derived CDR1 and CDR2 are MNHEY and SMNVEV (reference sequence). With 4 bases clipped from V and 4 bases from J, the junction kept 11 bases outside the gene matches.

This chain connects TRBV5-6 to TRBJ2-1; 11 bases are a match to TRBD1. This CDR3 comprises 16 residues. V trimming: 4 bases; J trimming: 4 bases; junction bases outside the gene matches: 7. CDR1 SGHDT and CDR2 YYEEEE come from the germline V gene. The CDR3: CASSHTGTGGYNEQFF. The CDR3 DNA reads as TGTGCCAGCAGCCACACCGGGACAGGGGGGTACAATGAGCAGTTCTTC.

A few counts support this clone. The chain carries TRBV7-2 and TRBJ2-5, with 9 bases fitting TRBD2. The ends lost 0 bases at V and 4 bases at J; junction bases unmatched: 0. The CDR3 contains 14 residues. The germline V gene has CDR1 SGHTA and CDR2 FQGNSA. CDR3 sequence: CASSLASGRETQYF. The DNA of the CDR3 is TGTGCCAGCAGCTTAGCTAGCGGGAGAGAGACCCAGTACTTC.

This chain links TRBV29-1 with TRBJ2-7, with TRBD2 as a possible D gene (5 bases). Deletions cut 0 bases from V and 3 bases from J, with 6 bases between. The CDR3 length is 12 residues. The germline CDR1 and CDR2 sequences are SQVTM and ANQGSEA. The CDR3 sequence is CSVEDGSYEQYF. The CDR3 nucleotides read TGCAGCGTTGAAGATGGGAGCTACGAGCAGTACTTC.